The 32 T cell receptor beta chains below were found in one sample sequenced in a study of cytomegalovirus exposure and HLA in healthy donors. Both 60 Vbeta primers and 13 Jbeta primers went into the PCR. Assay: immunoSEQ multiplex PCR; the TCRdb copy retains only in-frame clones and omits some. There are about 140,000 clones in the sample; about 75% occur only once, and about 11% lies in the top ten. The specimen was PBMCs. These receptors all stem from a man aged 18 to 29 in good health and CMV-seropositive.

This clone was seen more than once but under ten times. The chain has TRBV5-6 and TRBJ2-2, with TRBD2 matching over 7 bases. The length of the CDR3 is 14 residues. CDR1 and CDR2 from the germline V gene are SGHDT and YYEEEE. Trimming at V came to 0 bases and at J to 5 bases, leaving 1 base not matched to a gene. The DNA for the CDR3 is TGTGCCAGCAGCTTGGGGGAGGGGACCGGGGAGCTGTTTTTT. Translation: CASSLGEGTGELFF.

V and J are TRBV5-1 and TRBJ1-5; TRBD1 matches 7 bases. The CDR3 runs to 18 residues. With V trimmed by 5 bases and J by 0 bases, 14 bases remained unmatched. CDR1 is SGHRS, CDR2 YFSETQ, per germline. The CDR3 spells CASRPGGTARDSNQPQHF. The CDR3, as DNA: TGCGCCAGCAGACCGGGCGGGACAGCTAGAGATAGCAATCAGCCCCAGCATTTT.

This clone is a singleton in its sample. This CDR3 is CASSLERAREQYF. The CDR3 bases are TGTGCCAGCAGTTTAGAGAGGGCTCGCGAGCAGTACTTC. The rearrangement links TRBV28 to TRBJ2-7; possible D gene TRBD2, 5 bases. This CDR3 spans 13 amino acids. V was clipped by 2 bases and J by 6 bases, with 11 bases between them. CDR1 MDHEN and CDR2 SYDVKM come from the germline V gene.

This clone came up a few times. The V call is TRBV10-3, the J call TRBJ2-1; TRBD1 aligns across 8 bases. Losses at the gene ends were 7 bases for V and 5 bases for J; bases not matched to a gene: 4. The CDR3 runs to 13 residues. CDR1 ENHRY and CDR2 SYGVKD come from the germline V gene. The CDR3 coding sequence is TGTGCCATCACCTCGGACAGGGACAATGAGCAGTTCTTC. Protein sequence: CAITSDRDNEQFF.

Concerning this clone: The CDR3 does not end in the conserved phenylalanine or tryptophan, so this is likely a read error. The chain links TRBV4-2 to TRBJ1-3; D gene unclear. Trimming left V 4 bases short and J 4 bases short, with 2 bases between. Germline lookup yields CDR1 LGHNA and CDR2 YNFKEQ. The CDR3 extends over 11 amino acids. DNA of the CDR3: TGTGCCAGCAGCCCGGGAAACACCATATATTCT. Translation: CASSPGNTIYS.

The genes are TRBV27 and TRBJ2-1, with D perhaps matching TRBD1 (5 bases). V lost 2 bases and J lost 2, with 13 bases in between. Germline-derived CDR1 and CDR2 are MNHEY and SMNVEV (reference sequence). The CDR3 consists of 16 residues. The CDR3 sequence is CASSLRWGGTYNEQFF. In DNA, the CDR3 is TGTGCCAGCAGTTTACGTTGGGGCGGTACCTACAATGAGCAGTTCTTC.

The V gene is TRBV29-1, the J gene TRBJ1-1, with D hard to call. Trimming removed 4 bases from V and 1 base from J, with 7 bases in between. The germline V gene encodes CDR1 SQVTM and CDR2 ANQGSEA. This CDR3 is 12 amino acids long. CDR3: CSVAGGNTEAFF. CDR3 sequence (DNA): TGCAGCGTTGCCGGAGGGAACACTGAAGCTTTCTTT.

The genes are TRBV2 and TRBJ1-2, with D unresolved. The length of the CDR3 is 13 residues. The germline gives CDR1 SNHLY, CDR2 FYNNEI. V dropped 4 bases and J dropped 4 bases, with 10 bases sitting between them. In nucleotides, the CDR3 is TGTGCCAGCAGTGGCGGCAGAGTCTATGGCTACACCTTC. It codes for CASSGGRVYGYTF.

The V and J genes are TRBV27 and TRBJ2-2; perhaps TRBD1 as D (5 bases). The V end was cut by 3 bases, the J end by 1 base, with 9 bases between. Germline V gene data show CDR1 as MNHEY and CDR2 as SMNVEV (reference sequence). The CDR3 sequence is 15 residues long. CDR3 nucleotides: TGTGCCAGCAGTTTGGTTACAGGGAACACCGGGGAGCTGTTTTTT. This codes for CASSLVTGNTGELFF.

This clone occurred once. In DNA form, the CDR3 reads TGTGCCAGCTCAATAGGGACAGGGTCGTACCAAGAGACCCAGTACTTC. It codes for CASSIGTGSYQETQYF. V is TRBV18 and J is TRBJ2-5; 9 positions agree with TRBD1. Germline CDR1 and CDR2: KGHSH and LQKENI. V was clipped by 5 bases and J by 0 bases; unmatched bases: 7. The CDR3 extends over 16 amino acids.

J is TRBJ1-2 and V is TRBV6-1; the D gene is possibly TRBD1 (6 bases). Deletions cut 4 bases from V and 4 bases from J, with 10 bases between. CDR1 MNHNS and CDR2 SASEGT come from the germline V gene. This CDR3 is built from 13 residues. The CDR3: CASSGWTVYGYTF. CDR3 in DNA: TGTGCCAGCAGTGGATGGACAGTCTATGGCTACACCTTC.

This clone was seen just once. V and J are TRBV2 and TRBJ2-2; TRBD1 matches at 8 bases. The CDR3 totals 15 residues. The germline CDR1 and CDR2 sequences are SNHLY and FYNNEI. J was trimmed by 2 bases and V by 8 bases; bases with no gene match: 7. CDR3 region: CASQFDRGNTGELFF. Written as DNA, the CDR3 is TGTGCCAGCCAGTTTGACAGGGGAAACACCGGGGAGCTGTTTTTT.

This clone was picked up a small number of times. The genes are TRBV7-9 and TRBJ2-3; 8 bases are shared with TRBD1. This CDR3 is 19 amino acids long. Germline CDR1 and CDR2: SEHNR and FQNEAQ (reference sequence). V gave up 1 base and J gave up 2 bases; unmatched junction bases: 14. The CDR3 reads CASSLDGAGGFSLTDTQYF. The CDR3 DNA follows: TGTGCCAGCAGCTTAGATGGCGCAGGGGGCTTCTCTCTCACAGATACGCAGTATTTT.

This chain connects TRBV10-3 to TRBJ1-5, with 10 bases fitting TRBD1. CDR1 ENHRY and CDR2 SYGVKD come from the germline V gene. This CDR3 comprises 13 residues. V dropped 6 bases and J dropped 5; count of bases not matched to a gene: 1. The CDR3 region has the DNA TGTGCCATCAGCGGACAGGGGGATCAGCCCCAGCATTTT. This encodes CAISGQGDQPQHF.

This rearrangement joins TRBV19 to TRBJ1-2; possible D gene TRBD1, 6 bases. Trimming took off 6 bases at V and 9 bases at J, with 26 bases between the two ends. Germline assignment: CDR1 LNHDA and CDR2 SQIVND (reference sequence). The CDR3 extends over 16 amino acids. This CDR3 reads CASRTGGDRPRSRYTF. CDR3 sequence (DNA): TGTGCCAGTAGGACGGGGGGAGACAGGCCTAGGAGTCGCTACACCTTC.

Only a few counts were recorded for this clone. V is TRBV9 and J is TRBJ2-1; D gene ambiguous. The germline V gene has CDR1 SGDLS and CDR2 YYNGEE. This CDR3 contains 13 residues. Trimming removed 2 bases from V and 7 bases from J, with 10 bases in between. CDR3 coding DNA: TGTGCCAGCAGCGTGGGCCGAGAGAATGAGCAGTTCTTC. It yields the protein CASSVGRENEQFF.

The chain links TRBV4-1 to TRBJ2-2, with 7 bases that match TRBD2. This CDR3 is 22 amino acids long. V trimming: 1 base; J trimming: 3 bases; junction bases outside the gene matches: 23. Germline CDR1 MGHRA, CDR2 YSYEKL. The CDR3: CASSQGPSQPSSGGKYTGELFF. The CDR3 DNA sequence: TGCGCCAGCAGCCAAGGCCCCTCCCAGCCCTCTAGCGGCGGGAAGTACACCGGGGAGCTGTTTTTT.

CDR3 sequence (DNA): TGCGCCAGCAGCCATAACGGCCCCGTCGGGGGGGAGCTGTTTTTT. This codes for CASSHNGPVGGELFF. The rearrangement uses TRBV4-1 and TRBJ2-2; D unresolved. V was cut by 3 bases and J by 8 bases, with 16 bases left in between. Germline CDR1 is MGHRA and CDR2 is YSYEKL. This CDR3 is built from 15 residues.

The DNA for the CDR3 is TGTGCCACCAGCTGGGACACCCGGAAGAATAACTATGGCTACACCTTC. It translates to CATSWDTRKNNYGYTF. The chain uses TRBV15 and TRBJ1-2, with TRBD1 as a possible D gene (6 bases). V dropped 5 bases and J dropped 1 base, with 17 bases sitting between them. From germline, CDR1 is LNHNV and CDR2 YYDKDF (reference sequence). The CDR3 contains 16 residues.

The chain employs TRBV19 and TRBJ2-7, with 9 nucleotides matching TRBD1. The CDR3 contains 13 residues. CDR1 and CDR2 from the germline V gene are LNHDA and SQIVND (reference sequence). The trim removed 3 bases at V and 4 bases at J, leaving 1 base unmatched. The CDR3 coding sequence is TGTGCCAGTAGTATCGGACAGGGGTACGAGCAGTACTTC. It translates to CASSIGQGYEQYF.

A few counts support this clone. The CDR3 nucleotides are TGTGCCAGCAGTTCCCCAAGGGACACCTGGAACACTGAAGCTTTCTTT. The encoded protein is CASSSPRDTWNTEAFF. This rearrangement joins TRBV28 to TRBJ1-1; the D gene is possibly TRBD1 (6 bases). The germline gives CDR1 MDHEN, CDR2 SYDVKM. The CDR3 is 16 amino acids. Deletions cut 4 bases from V and 1 base from J, with 16 bases between. Combining the CDR3 with reference TRBV28 and TRBJ1-1 gives the whole variable domain DVKVTQSSRYLVKRTGEKVFLECVQDMDHENMFWYRQDPGLGLRLIYFSYDVKMKEKGDIPEGYSVSREKKERFSLILESASTNQTSMYLCASSSPRDTWNTEAFFGQGTRLTVV.

The chain employs TRBV5-5 and TRBJ2-5, with D possibly TRBD2 on 5 matching bases. The V gene's germline CDR1 is SGHKS and CDR2 YYEKEE (reference sequence). Deletions cut 1 base from V and 2 bases from J, with 15 bases between. The CDR3 is made up of 16 amino acids. CDR3 DNA: TGTGCCAGCAGCTTGTACGGTGTGACGGGGCAAGAGACCCAGTACTTC. The encoded protein is CASSLYGVTGQETQYF.

V usage is TRBV6-6 and J usage is TRBJ2-7; possibly TRBD1 for D (7 bases). CDR3 length: 15 amino acids. Germline V gene sequence: CDR1 MNHNY, CDR2 SVGAGI (reference sequence). V lost 4 bases and J 5 bases, leaving 18 bases between the germline ends. In DNA, the CDR3 is TGTGCCAGCAGTTTCGGGGACAGTGGGAGGAACGAGCAGTACTTC. It is translated as CASSFGDSGRNEQYF.

The gene calls are TRBV5-4 and TRBJ2-7; 11 bases are a match to TRBD1. V shed 2 bases and J 6 bases; nucleotides not matched to a gene: 4. The germline V gene has CDR1 SGHNT and CDR2 YYREEE (reference sequence). The CDR3 contains 14 residues. CDR3 in amino acids: CASSLPGTGGEQYF. Here the CDR3 DNA reads TGTGCCAGCAGCTTACCCGGGACAGGGGGCGAGCAGTACTTC.

This clone was counted a few times. The J gene is TRBJ1-5, the V gene TRBV23-1; a possible D gene is TRBD1 (5 bases). TRBV23-1 is treated as an ORF (open reading frame) with a function not yet certain. The CDR3 contains 19 residues. Between the trimmed V and J ends, which lost 1 base and 2 bases, there was a span of 21 bases. CDR3 sequence: CASSQFNPLTVVCNQPQHF. The CDR3 coding sequence is TGCGCCAGCAGTCAATTTAATCCTCTGACAGTAGTTTGCAATCAGCCCCAGCATTTT.

The CDR3 DNA follows: TGTGCCAGCAGTGGCTACCTTTATAACTATGGCTACACCTTC. This translates into CASSGYLYNYGYTF. J is TRBJ1-2 and V is TRBV2; D remains ambiguous. V lost 4 bases to trimming and J lost 1 base, with 10 bases between them. From germline, CDR1 is SNHLY and CDR2 FYNNEI. This CDR3 region has 14 residues.

The V call is TRBV11-2, the J call TRBJ1-1; D perhaps matches TRBD1 (6 bases). From germline, CDR1 is SGHAT and CDR2 FQNNGV. The CDR3 loop spans 15 amino acids. Trimming removed 5 bases from V and 4 bases from J, with 17 bases in between. The CDR3 loop is CASSREGGGSTEAFF. The CDR3 nucleotides are TGTGCCAGCAGCCGGGAGGGGGGCGGGAGCACTGAAGCTTTCTTT.

V and J are TRBV28 and TRBJ2-5; D is perhaps TRBD1 or TRBD2 (5 bases each). TRBJ2-7 explains the end of the DNA better; the J call may be wrong. The germline V gene has CDR1 MDHEN and CDR2 SYDVKM. The CDR3 is made up of 14 amino acids. The CDR3 loop reads CASSLSLVGHEQYF. Here the CDR3 DNA reads TGTGCCAGCAGTTTATCGCTAGTGGGACACGAGCAGTACTTC.

The chain combines TRBV25-1 with TRBJ2-2; tentative D call: TRBD2 (5 bases). V dropped 0 bases and J dropped 5 bases, with 16 bases sitting between them. Germline V gives CDR1 MGHDK, CDR2 SYGVNS. CDR3 size: 17 residues. CDR3 in amino acids: CASSEYYGGRKTGELFF. As DNA, the CDR3 is TGTGCCAGCAGTGAATATTATGGCGGGCGGAAAACCGGGGAGCTGTTTTTT.

The chain employs TRBV28 and TRBJ2-7; D is perhaps TRBD1 (5 bases). CDR1 and CDR2 (germline): MDHEN, SYDVKM. The length of the CDR3 is 13 residues. Trimming pared 8 bases from V and 2 bases from J, leaving 13 bases between. CDR3 amino acids: CASGTMGPYEQYF. In DNA form, the CDR3 reads TGTGCCAGCGGAACGATGGGGCCCTACGAGCAGTACTTC.

The chain is built from TRBV4-1 and TRBJ2-1; TRBD2 aligns across 8 bases. Germline V gene data show CDR1 as MGHRA and CDR2 as YSYEKL. This CDR3 has 16 residues. Trimming removed 2 bases from V and 6 bases from J; junction bases left unmatched: 9. CDR3 protein: CASSQKSPAGANEQFF. The CDR3 coding sequence is TGCGCCAGCAGCCAAAAGTCCCCAGCGGGGGCCAATGAGCAGTTCTTC.

V is TRBV11-2 and J is TRBJ1-4; maybe TRBD1 (5 bases). The germline V gene has CDR1 SGHAT and CDR2 FQNNGV. This CDR3 spans 16 amino acids. V shed 3 bases and J shed 0 bases, with 11 bases lying between them. CDR3 DNA sequence: TGTGCCAGCAGCTTGGGGGACTTTGCAACTAATGAAAAACTGTTTTTT. Its translation is CASSLGDFATNEKLFF.